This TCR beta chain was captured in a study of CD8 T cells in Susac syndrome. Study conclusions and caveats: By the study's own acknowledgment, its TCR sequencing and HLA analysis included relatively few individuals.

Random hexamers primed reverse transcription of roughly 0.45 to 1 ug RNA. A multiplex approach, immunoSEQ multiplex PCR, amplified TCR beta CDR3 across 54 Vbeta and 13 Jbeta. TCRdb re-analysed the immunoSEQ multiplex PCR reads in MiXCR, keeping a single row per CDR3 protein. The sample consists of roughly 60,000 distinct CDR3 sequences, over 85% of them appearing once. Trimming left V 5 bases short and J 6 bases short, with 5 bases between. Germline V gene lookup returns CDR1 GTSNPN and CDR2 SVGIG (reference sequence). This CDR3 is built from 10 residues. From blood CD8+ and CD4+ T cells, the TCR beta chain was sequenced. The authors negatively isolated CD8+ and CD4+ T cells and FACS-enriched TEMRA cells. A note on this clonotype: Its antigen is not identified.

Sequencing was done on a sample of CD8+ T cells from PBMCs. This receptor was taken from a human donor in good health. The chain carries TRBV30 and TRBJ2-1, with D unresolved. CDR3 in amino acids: CAWQVNEQFF. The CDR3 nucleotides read TGTGCCTGGCAAGTCAATGAGCAGTTCTTC.